This TCR beta chain was observed in a study of T cell responses to AZD1222 COVID-19 vaccine. Pooled in the analysis were second doses at about 4 or about 12 weeks. V trimming: 2 bases; J trimming: 2 bases; junction bases outside the gene matches: 8. Germline lookup yields CDR1 SGHVS and CDR2 FQNEAQ. This CDR3 spans 18 amino acids. In the case of this clone: The antigen remains undetermined.

Findings and limits, study-wide: In all cases, repertoires were sampled only after the peak T cell response. Seropositive at baseline were only 5 or 6 AZD1222 recipients. White British donors predominated, females outnumbered males, and clonal diversity was possibly underestimated.

Method: immunoSEQ multiplex PCR; TCRdb's copy keeps in-frame clones and lacks some. The sample includes around 140,000 clones, 85% to 90% of them seen just once. Sample: peripheral blood, taken 28 days after the second AZD1222 dose. This clonotype was obtained from an adult who received the AZD1222 COVID-19 vaccine. The rearrangement uses TRBV7-8 and TRBJ2-2, with 10 bases fitting TRBD2. CDR3 DNA sequence: TGTGCCAGCAGCTTATCCGCCCCTAGCGGGAGTAACACCGGGGAGCTGTTTTTT. The encoded protein is CASSLSAPSGSNTGELFF.